Only one count was recorded for the clone carrying this T cell receptor beta chain. Reverse transcribing all isolated RNA meant expressed TCRB transcripts were sequenced. Generated by immunoSEQ multiplex PCR, the TCRdb table keeps only in-frame clones and is missing some. The sample has under 900,000 clones; around a sixth are singletons. These data come from a study of beta chain features in type 1 diabetes. Deletions cut 4 bases from V and 8 bases from J, with 20 bases between. Germline values: CDR1 MNHEY, CDR2 SMNVEV (reference sequence). The CDR3 runs 15 residues. Sample: naive CD4+ T cells from blood. The TCR originated in a woman in her late teens or twenties in good health. The chain has TRBV27 and TRBJ1-2; D is ambiguous. The CDR3 region is CASSYSSVPMGGYTF. CDR3 coding DNA: TGTGCCAGCAGTTACTCGAGCGTCCCCATGGGGGGCTACACCTTC.